The rows below give T cell receptor beta chains drawn from one sample of a study of T-cell reconstitution after alpha-beta-depleted transplantation in children. Each CDR3 protein gets one entry after TCRdb re-called the PCR reads with MiXCR. In the table there are about 540,000 distinct CDR3 sequences, around 17% of which are singletons. The source material was PBMCs from the stem cell graft donor, sampled from the stem cell graft. The receptors were gathered from a human donor who donated a stem cell graft to a child with acute lymphoblastic leukemia. The CDR3 runs from the conserved cysteine through the conserved F or W. Fields, in order: CDR3 protein, V gene, J gene.

CDR3 protein: CASSFGTGGTGELFF; V gene: TRBV5-1; J gene: TRBJ2-2
CDR3 protein: CSVVGGKAYEQYF; V gene: TRBV29-1; J gene: TRBJ2-7
CDR3 protein: CASGGLQGAPDTQYF; V gene: TRBV9; J gene: TRBJ2-3
CDR3 protein: CASSPGKGRSGNTIYF; V gene: TRBV18; J gene: TRBJ1-3
CDR3 protein: CASSQSGLGPGANVLTF; V gene: TRBV23-1; J gene: TRBJ2-6
CDR3 protein: CASSQKGQGPYEQYF; V gene: TRBV3-1; J gene: TRBJ2-7
CDR3 protein: CASSTYSGDGKGYTF; V gene: TRBV27; J gene: TRBJ1-2
CDR3 protein: CASSQDLGDGGIYEQYF; V gene: TRBV4-1; J gene: TRBJ2-7
CDR3 protein: CASSSSGTGTEKLFF; V gene: TRBV5-1; J gene: TRBJ1-4
CDR3 protein: CASSELISGRRQTTVYEQYF; V gene: TRBV25-1; J gene: TRBJ2-7
CDR3 protein: CASSWGRGGGATGELFF; V gene: TRBV11-2; J gene: TRBJ2-2
CDR3 protein: CASSRTGSGNQPQHF; V gene: TRBV6-1; J gene: TRBJ1-5
CDR3 protein: CASSWGTASWEAFF; V gene: TRBV5-1; J gene: TRBJ1-1
CDR3 protein: CASSLMGPDEKLFF; V gene: TRBV12-3/TRBV12-4; J gene: TRBJ1-4